The rows below give T cell receptor beta chains drawn from one sample of a study of OX40 agonist ivuxolimab in advanced cancers. Sequenced by immunoSEQ multiplex PCR; TCRdb stores in-frame clones only, minus some. This table has tens of thousands of clones, more than 80% appearing once. The source material was CD4+ or CD8+ T cells sorted from blood, sampled in a trial of the OX40 agonist ivuxolimab. Source of these receptors: an adult with an advanced solid tumor such as melanoma, head and neck, liver or kidney cancer. CDR3s include the opening cysteine and the closing phenylalanine or tryptophan. The D gene is left open where the match is weak. Clone size is stated in some rows and not others, as once, few, many or a class when expanded.

>15|TRBJ2-3|NA|NA|TRBV5-1
CASSTTDSRTDTQYF
TGCGCCAGCAGCACGACCGATTCACGCACAGATACGCAGTATTTT
>14|TRBJ1-4|once|TRBD1|TRBV12-5
CASGQGQGSEKLFF
TGTGCTAGTGGTCAGGGACAGGGGAGTGAAAAACTGTTTTTT
>18|TRBJ2-5|once|TRBD2|TRBV5-5
CASSLAVPGLAVKETQYF
TGTGCCAGCAGCTTGGCCGTCCCGGGACTAGCGGTAAAAGAGACCCAGTACTTC
>17|TRBJ1-4|NA|NA|TRBV9
CASSAGALTAGNEKLFF
TGTGCCAGCAGCGCCGGGGCCTTAACCGCCGGTAATGAAAAACTGTTTTTT
>12|TRBJ2-5|NA|NA|TRBV7-9
CASSRIEETQYF
TGTGCCAGCAGCCGGATAGAAGAGACCCAGTACTTC
>13|TRBJ2-3|once|NA|TRBV29-1
CSVEVVGTDTQYF
TGCAGCGTTGAGGTGGTGGGCACGGATACGCAGTATTTT
>15|TRBJ1-5|NA|NA|TRBV2
CASQSYPRGNQPQHF
TGTGCCAGCCAATCCTACCCCCGGGGCAATCAGCCCCAGCATTTT
>15|TRBJ2-7|NA|TRBD2|TRBV4-1
CASSRLAGSSYEQYF
TGCGCCAGCAGCCGACTAGCGGGGTCTTCTTACGAGCAGTACTTC
>15|TRBJ2-2|NA|TRBD1|TRBV9
CASSPRGFFTGELFF
TGTGCCAGCAGCCCCAGGGGGTTCTTCACCGGGGAGCTGTTTTTT
>13|TRBJ2-5|NA|NA|TRBV5-1
CASSTRDQETQYF
TGCGCCAGCAGTACCAGGGACCAAGAGACCCAGTACTTC
>12|TRBJ2-4|few|NA|TRBV28
CASSLPGFIQYF
TGTGCCAGCAGTTTACCTGGCTTCATTCAGTACTTC
>15|TRBJ1-1|NA|NA|TRBV5-5
CASSFDHSKNTEAFF
TGTGCCAGCAGCTTTGACCACAGCAAGAACACTGAAGCTTTCTTT
>16|TRBJ2-1|NA|TRBD1|TRBV7-6
CASSSTGALRLSEQFF
TGTGCCAGCAGCTCGACAGGGGCGCTCCGGCTGAGTGAGCAGTTCTTC
>14|TRBJ2-3|NA|NA|TRBV29-1
CSVGAFLGTDTQYF
TGCAGCGTTGGAGCCTTTTTGGGCACAGATACGCAGTATTTT
>14|TRBJ2-5|NA|NA|TRBV5-1
CASSLGGTGETQYF
TGCGCCAGCAGCTTGGGGGGTACCGGGGAGACCCAGTACTTC
>16|TRBJ2-7|NA|NA|TRBV4-1
CASSQEGLRLEGEQYF
TGCGCCAGCAGCCAAGAGGGGCTAAGGTTGGAGGGCGAGCAGTACTTC
>12|TRBJ1-4|NA|NA|TRBV9
CASSETDEKLFF
TGTGCCAGCAGCGAGACCGATGAAAAACTGTTTTTT
>18|TRBJ2-3|NA|TRBD2|TRBV4-3
CASSQDPTSGVATDTQYF
TGCGCCAGCAGCCAAGATCCCACTAGCGGGGTGGCCACAGATACGCAGTATTTT
>14|TRBJ2-7|NA|TRBD1|TRBV7-6
CASSLDRGPYEQYF
TGTGCCAGCAGCTTAGACAGGGGGCCTTACGAGCAGTACTTC
>16|TRBJ2-3|once|NA|TRBV14
CASSPPGLIVADTQYF
TGTGCCAGCAGCCCCCCGGGGCTTATTGTGGCAGATACGCAGTATTTT
>12|TRBJ1-2|NA|NA|TRBV10-1
CASSEGRSGYTF
TGCGCCAGCAGTGAGGGCAGAAGCGGCTACACCTTC
>14|TRBJ1-5|NA|TRBD1|TRBV7-2
CASSSGQGGQPQHF
TGTGCCAGCAGCTCCGGACAGGGCGGTCAGCCCCAGCATTTT
>15|TRBJ1-6|NA|TRBD1|TRBV18
CASSQNRGDNSPLHF
TGTGCCAGCTCACAAAACAGGGGAGATAATTCACCCCTCCACTTT
>13|TRBJ2-3|NA|NA|TRBV29-1
CSVAATRADTQYF
TGCAGCGTTGCGGCGACTAGGGCAGATACGCAGTATTTT
>14|TRBJ1-2|NA|NA|TRBV6-7
CASSYTTKNYGYTF
TGTGCCAGCAGTTACACGACAAAAAACTATGGCTACACCTTC
>15|TRBJ1-5|NA|NA|TRBV5-1
CASSLAGDSNQPQHF
TGCGCCAGCAGCTTGGCCGGAGATAGCAATCAGCCCCAGCATTTT
>16|TRBJ2-5|NA|NA|TRBV14
CASSQIGYRYQETQYF
TGTGCCAGCAGCCAGATCGGGTACAGGTACCAAGAGACCCAGTACTTC
>16|TRBJ2-2|NA|NA|TRBV28
CASSTPWGGDTGELFF
TGTGCCAGCAGCACGCCGTGGGGCGGGGACACCGGGGAGCTGTTTTTT
>16|TRBJ1-5|NA|TRBD1|TRBV5-6
CASSFYRGQQDQPQHF
TGTGCCAGCAGCTTCTACAGGGGGCAGCAGGATCAGCCCCAGCATTTT
>14|TRBJ2-7|NA|NA|TRBV9
CASSVDRQSYEQYF
TGTGCCAGCAGCGTAGATCGACAGTCCTACGAGCAGTACTTC
>15|TRBJ1-6|NA|NA|TRBV5-4
CASSLAVSPFDPLHF
TGTGCCAGCAGCTTGGCCGTCTCCCCATTTGACCCCCTCCACTTT
>13|TRBJ2-5|NA|NA|TRBV10-3
CAIRGGQQETQYF
TGTGCCATCAGGGGGGGACAGCAAGAGACCCAGTACTTC
>13|TRBJ2-5|NA|TRBD2|TRBV19
CASSVAGEETQYF
TGTGCCAGTAGTGTAGCGGGGGAAGAGACCCAGTACTTC
>13|TRBJ1-2|NA|NA|TRBV2
CASSYSTEGGYTF
TGTGCCAGCAGTTACTCCACGGAAGGCGGCTACACCTTC
>15|TRBJ1-5|NA|NA|TRBV6-5
CASSYRAGLGQPQHF
TGTGCCAGCAGTTACCGGGCCGGGCTGGGCCAGCCCCAGCATTTT
>13|TRBJ2-1|NA|NA|TRBV19
CASSISGVFEQFF
TGTGCCAGTAGTATATCCGGGGTGTTTGAGCAGTTCTTC
>12|TRBJ1-1|NA|NA|TRBV19
CASSLPPSPAFF
TGTGCCAGTAGTCTTCCCCCCTCTCCGGCTTTCTTT
>12|TRBJ2-7|NA|NA|TRBV5-1
CASSVDGYEQYF
TGCGCCAGCAGCGTAGACGGATACGAGCAGTACTTC
>14|TRBJ2-5|NA|NA|TRBV7-9
CASSLSADQETQYF
TGTGCCAGCAGCTTATCGGCAGACCAAGAGACCCAGTACTTC
>14|TRBJ2-2|NA|NA|TRBV5-1
CASSLLGNTGELFF
TGCGCCAGCAGCTTATTAGGCAACACCGGGGAGCTGTTTTTT
>13|TRBJ2-2|NA|TRBD2|TRBV30
CAWSRGGTGELFF
TGTGCCTGGAGTCGGGGGGGCACCGGGGAGCTGTTTTTT
>14|TRBJ1-1|NA|NA|TRBV28
CASSLWYRNTEAFF
TGTGCCAGCAGTTTATGGTACAGGAACACTGAAGCTTTCTTT
>15|TRBJ1-1|few|NA|TRBV4-1
CASSQDVLGGTEAFF
TGCGCCAGCAGCCAAGATGTACTGGGGGGGACTGAAGCTTTCTTT
>16|TRBJ1-4|NA|TRBD1|TRBV2
CASSPGQAVTNEKLFF
TGTGCCAGCAGTCCGGGACAGGCTGTAACTAATGAAAAACTGTTTTTT
>15|TRBJ2-7|once|NA|TRBV21-1
CASSKAERAPYEQYF
TGTGCCAGCAGCAAAGCTGAAAGGGCCCCCTACGAGCAGTACTTC
>15|TRBJ1-3|NA|NA|TRBV28
CASSSSYRVGNTIYF
TGTGCCAGCAGTTCTAGTTACAGGGTTGGGAACACCATATATTTT
>17|TRBJ1-2|NA|NA|TRBV7-2
CASSLALAWAARNGYTF
TGTGCCAGCAGCTTAGCGCTCGCCTGGGCGGCGAGGAATGGCTACACCTTC
>12|TRBJ2-7|NA|NA|TRBV6-1
CASSRTVHEQYF
TGTGCCAGCAGCCGGACAGTCCACGAGCAGTACTTC
>11|TRBJ2-7|NA|TRBD1|TRBV4-1
CASSQGGQEYF
TGCGCCAGCAGCCAAGGGGGACAGGAGTACTTC
>14|TRBJ1-5|NA|NA|TRBV10-3
CAISEEAVGPPQHF
TGTGCCATCAGCGAAGAGGCAGTGGGGCCGCCCCAGCATTTT
>16|TRBJ1-3|NA|NA|TRBV4-2
CASSQDLGGGRNTIYF
TGTGCCAGCAGCCAAGATTTGGGGGGCGGAAGGAACACCATATATTTT
>19|TRBJ2-3|NA|TRBD1|TRBV9
CASSNDPGQGFRGADTQYF
TGTGCCAGCAGCAACGATCCGGGACAGGGGTTCAGAGGGGCAGATACGCAGTATTTT
>15|TRBJ2-3|NA|NA|TRBV10-1
CASSALIDGTDTQYF
TGCGCCAGCAGTGCTTTAATAGACGGAACAGATACGCAGTATTTT
>11|TRBJ2-3|NA|NA|TRBV20-1
CSAPPLDTQYF
TGCAGTGCCCCCCCCCTGGATACGCAGTATTTT
>14|TRBJ2-3|NA|NA|TRBV11-3
CASSFGQSTDTQYF
TGTGCCAGCAGCTTTGGACAGAGCACAGATACGCAGTATTTT
>12|TRBJ2-7|few|TRBD1|TRBV28
CASAGTGIEQYF
TGTGCCAGCGCCGGGACAGGGATCGAGCAGTACTTC